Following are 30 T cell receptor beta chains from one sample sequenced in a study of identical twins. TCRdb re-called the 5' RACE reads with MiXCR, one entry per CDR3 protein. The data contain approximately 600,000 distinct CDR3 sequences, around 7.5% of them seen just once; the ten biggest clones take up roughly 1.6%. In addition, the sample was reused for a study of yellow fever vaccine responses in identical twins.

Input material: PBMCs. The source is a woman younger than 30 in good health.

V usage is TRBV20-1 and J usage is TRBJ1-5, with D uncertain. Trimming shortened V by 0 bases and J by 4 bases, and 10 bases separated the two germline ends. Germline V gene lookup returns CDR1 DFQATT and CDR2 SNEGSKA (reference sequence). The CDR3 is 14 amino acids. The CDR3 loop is CSAREDSINQPQHF. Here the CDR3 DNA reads TGCAGTGCTAGAGAAGATTCGATAAATCAGCCCCAGCATTTT.

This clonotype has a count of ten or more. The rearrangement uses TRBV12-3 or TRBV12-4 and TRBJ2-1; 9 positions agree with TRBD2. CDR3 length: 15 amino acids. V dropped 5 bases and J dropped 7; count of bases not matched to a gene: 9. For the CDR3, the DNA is TGTGCCAGCAGTCAGGGACTAGCTCCACCGAATGAGCAGTTCTTC. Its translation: CASSQGLAPPNEQFF.

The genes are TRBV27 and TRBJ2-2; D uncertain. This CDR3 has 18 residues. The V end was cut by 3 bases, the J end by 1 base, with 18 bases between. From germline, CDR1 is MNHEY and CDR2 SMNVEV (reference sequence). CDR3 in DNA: TGTGCCAGCAGTTTGTCTAAATTAAGTAAACAGAACACCGGGGAGCTGTTTTTT. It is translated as CASSLSKLSKQNTGELFF.

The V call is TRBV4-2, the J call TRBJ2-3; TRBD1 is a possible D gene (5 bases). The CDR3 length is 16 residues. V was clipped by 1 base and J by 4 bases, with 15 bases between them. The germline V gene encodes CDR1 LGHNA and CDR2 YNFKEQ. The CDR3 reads CASSQGGLPGPDTQYF. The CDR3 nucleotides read TGTGCCAGCAGCCAAGGGGGCCTCCCCGGGCCAGATACGCAGTATTTT.

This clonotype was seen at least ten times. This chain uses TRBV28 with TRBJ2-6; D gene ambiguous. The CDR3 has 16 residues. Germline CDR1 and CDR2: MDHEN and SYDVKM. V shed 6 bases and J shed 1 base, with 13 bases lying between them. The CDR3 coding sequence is TGTGCCAGCAGCTATCCCTCGACTTCTGGGGCCAACGTCCTGACTTTC. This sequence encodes CASSYPSTSGANVLTF.

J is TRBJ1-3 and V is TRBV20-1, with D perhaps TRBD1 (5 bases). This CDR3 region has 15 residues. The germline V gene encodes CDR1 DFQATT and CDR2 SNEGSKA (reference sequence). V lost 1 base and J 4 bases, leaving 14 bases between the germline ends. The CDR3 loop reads CSARGGGTSGNTIYF. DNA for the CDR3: TGCAGTGCTAGAGGGGGTGGGACTTCGGGAAACACCATATATTTT.

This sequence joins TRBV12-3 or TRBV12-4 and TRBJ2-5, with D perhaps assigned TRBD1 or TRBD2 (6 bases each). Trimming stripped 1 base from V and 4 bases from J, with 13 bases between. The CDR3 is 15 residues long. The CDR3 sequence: CASSLGRGGRETQYF. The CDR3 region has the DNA TGTGCCAGCAGTTTAGGCAGGGGAGGTAGAGAGACCCAGTACTTC.

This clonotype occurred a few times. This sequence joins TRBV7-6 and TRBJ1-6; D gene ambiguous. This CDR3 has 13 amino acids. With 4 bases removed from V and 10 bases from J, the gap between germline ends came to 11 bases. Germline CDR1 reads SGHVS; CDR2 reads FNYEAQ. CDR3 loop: CASSSLAGSPLHF. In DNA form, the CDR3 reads TGTGCCAGCAGCTCCCTTGCAGGCTCACCCCTCCACTTT.

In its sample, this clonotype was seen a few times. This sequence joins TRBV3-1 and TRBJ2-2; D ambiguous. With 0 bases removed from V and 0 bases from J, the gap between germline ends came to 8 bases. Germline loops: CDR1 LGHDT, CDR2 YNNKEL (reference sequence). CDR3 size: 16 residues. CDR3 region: CASSQDWAPNTGELFF. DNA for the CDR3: TGTGCCAGCAGCCAAGACTGGGCTCCGAACACCGGGGAGCTGTTTTTT. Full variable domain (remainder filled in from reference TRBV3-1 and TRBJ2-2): DTAVSQTPKYLVTQMGNDKSIKCEQNLGHDTMYWYKQDSKKFLKIMFSYNNKELIINETVPNRFSPKSPDKAHLNLHINSLELGDSAVYFCASSQDWAPNTGELFFGEGSRLTVL.

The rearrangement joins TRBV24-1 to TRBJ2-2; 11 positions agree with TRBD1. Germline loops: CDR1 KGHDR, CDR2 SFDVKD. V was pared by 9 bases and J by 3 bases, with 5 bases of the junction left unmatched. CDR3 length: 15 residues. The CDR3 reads CATRAGQGDTGELFF. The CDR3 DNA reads TGTGCCACCCGGGCGGGACAGGGGGACACCGGGGAGCTGTTTTTT.

The CDR3 loop is CASSYSTGGSAEAFF. The CDR3 DNA follows: TGTGCCAGCAGTTACTCGACTGGGGGATCCGCTGAAGCTTTCTTT. The chain links TRBV6-5 to TRBJ1-1; D may be TRBD1 (5 bases). The CDR3 runs to 15 residues. Trimming removed 0 bases from V and 6 bases from J, with 14 bases in between. Per the germline V gene, CDR1 is MNHEY and CDR2 is SVGAGI.

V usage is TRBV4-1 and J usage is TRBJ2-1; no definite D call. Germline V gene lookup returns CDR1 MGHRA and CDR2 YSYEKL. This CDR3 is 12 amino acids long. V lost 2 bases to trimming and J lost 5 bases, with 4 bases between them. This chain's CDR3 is CASSQWDNEQFF. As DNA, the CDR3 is TGCGCCAGCAGCCAATGGGACAATGAGCAGTTCTTC.

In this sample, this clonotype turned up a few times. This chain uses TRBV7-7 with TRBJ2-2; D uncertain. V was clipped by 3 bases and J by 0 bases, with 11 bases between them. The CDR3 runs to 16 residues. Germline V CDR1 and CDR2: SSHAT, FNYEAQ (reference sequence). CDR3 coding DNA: TGTGCCAGCAGCTTCGGTTCGTCCGCGAACACCGGGGAGCTGTTTTTT. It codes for CASSFGSSANTGELFF.

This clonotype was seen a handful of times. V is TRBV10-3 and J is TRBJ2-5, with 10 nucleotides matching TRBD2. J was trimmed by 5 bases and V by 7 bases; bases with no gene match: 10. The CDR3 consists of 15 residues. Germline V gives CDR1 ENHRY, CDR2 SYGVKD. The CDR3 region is CAIKPSGSYEETQYF. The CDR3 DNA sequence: TGTGCCATCAAACCTAGCGGGAGCTATGAGGAGACCCAGTACTTC.

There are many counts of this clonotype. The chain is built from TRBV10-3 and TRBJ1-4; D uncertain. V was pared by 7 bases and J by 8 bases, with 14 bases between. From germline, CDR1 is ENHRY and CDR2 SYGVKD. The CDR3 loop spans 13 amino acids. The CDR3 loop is CAINDRVEEKLFF. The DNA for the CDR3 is TGTGCCATCAATGATAGGGTGGAAGAAAAACTGTTTTTT.

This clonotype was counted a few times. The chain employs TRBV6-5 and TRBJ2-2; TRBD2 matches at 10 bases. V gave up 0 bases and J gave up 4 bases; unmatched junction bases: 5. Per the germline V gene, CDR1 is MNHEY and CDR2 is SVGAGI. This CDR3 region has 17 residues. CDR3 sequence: CASSYSTSGWGTGELFF. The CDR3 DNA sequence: TGTGCCAGCAGTTACTCGACTAGCGGGTGGGGCACCGGGGAGCTGTTTTTT.

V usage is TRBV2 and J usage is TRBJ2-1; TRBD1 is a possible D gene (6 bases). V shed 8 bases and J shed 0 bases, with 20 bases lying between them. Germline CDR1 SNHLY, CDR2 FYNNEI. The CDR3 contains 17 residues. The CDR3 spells CASSRDTATSSYNEQFF. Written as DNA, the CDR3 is TGTGCCAGCTCCCGGGACACTGCAACGAGCTCCTACAATGAGCAGTTCTTC.

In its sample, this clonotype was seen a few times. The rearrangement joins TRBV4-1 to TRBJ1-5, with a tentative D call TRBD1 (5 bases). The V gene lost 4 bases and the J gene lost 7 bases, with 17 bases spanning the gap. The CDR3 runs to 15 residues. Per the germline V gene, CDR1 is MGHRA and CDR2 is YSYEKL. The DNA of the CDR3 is TGCGCCAGCAGCCTGTCCGGGACGGGAGGGCAGCCCCAGCATTTT. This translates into CASSLSGTGGQPQHF.

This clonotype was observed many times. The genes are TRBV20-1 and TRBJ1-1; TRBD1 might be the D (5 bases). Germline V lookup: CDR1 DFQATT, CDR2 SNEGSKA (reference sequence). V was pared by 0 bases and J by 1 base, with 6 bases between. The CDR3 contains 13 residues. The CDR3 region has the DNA TGCAGTGCTAGAGAGGGGACGAACACTGAAGCTTTCTTT. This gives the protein CSAREGTNTEAFF.

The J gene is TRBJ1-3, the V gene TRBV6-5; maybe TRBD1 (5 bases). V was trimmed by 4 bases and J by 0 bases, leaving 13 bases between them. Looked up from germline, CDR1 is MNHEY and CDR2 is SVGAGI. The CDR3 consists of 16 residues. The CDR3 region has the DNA TGTGCCAGCAGTTTACAGGTCCCGAGCTCTGGAAACACCATATATTTT. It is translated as CASSLQVPSSGNTIYF.

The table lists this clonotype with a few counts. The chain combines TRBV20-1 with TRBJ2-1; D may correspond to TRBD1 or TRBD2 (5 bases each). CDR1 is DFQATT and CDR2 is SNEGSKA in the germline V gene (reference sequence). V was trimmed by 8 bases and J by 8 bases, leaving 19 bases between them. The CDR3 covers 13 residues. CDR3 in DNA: TGCAGTACTGACCGGGACCACGGGTATGAGCAGTTCTTC. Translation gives CSTDRDHGYEQFF.

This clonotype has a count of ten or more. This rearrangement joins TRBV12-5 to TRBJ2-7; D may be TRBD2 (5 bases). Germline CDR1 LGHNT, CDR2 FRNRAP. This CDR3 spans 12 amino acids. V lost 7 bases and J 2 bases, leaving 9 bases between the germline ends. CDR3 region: CASAEVAYEQYF. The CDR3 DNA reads TGTGCTAGTGCGGAGGTCGCCTACGAGCAGTACTTC.

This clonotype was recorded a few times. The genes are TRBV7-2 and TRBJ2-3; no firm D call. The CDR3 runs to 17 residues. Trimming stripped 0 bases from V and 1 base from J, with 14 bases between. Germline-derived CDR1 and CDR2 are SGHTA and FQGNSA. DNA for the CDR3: TGTGCCAGCAGCTTAGCAGTCCCCACGTCTGGCACAGATACGCAGTATTTT. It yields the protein CASSLAVPTSGTDTQYF.

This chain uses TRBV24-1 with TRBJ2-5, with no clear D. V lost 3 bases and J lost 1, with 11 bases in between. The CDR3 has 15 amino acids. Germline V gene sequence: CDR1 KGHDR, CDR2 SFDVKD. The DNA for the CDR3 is TGTGCCACCAGTGATCCGAATCACGGCCAAGAGACCCAGTACTTC. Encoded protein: CATSDPNHGQETQYF.

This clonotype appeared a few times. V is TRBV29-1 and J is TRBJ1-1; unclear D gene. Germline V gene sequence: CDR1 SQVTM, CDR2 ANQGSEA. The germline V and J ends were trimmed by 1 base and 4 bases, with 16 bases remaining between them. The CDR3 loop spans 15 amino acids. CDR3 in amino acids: CSVEAPRRIGTEAFF. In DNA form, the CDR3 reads TGCAGCGTTGAAGCCCCTCGTCGTATCGGCACTGAAGCTTTCTTT. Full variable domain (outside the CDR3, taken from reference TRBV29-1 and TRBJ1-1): SAVISQKPSRDICQRGTSLTIQCQVDSQVTMMFWYRQQPGQSLTLIATANQGSEATYESGFVIDKFPISRPNLTFSTLTVSNMSPEDSSIYLCSVEAPRRIGTEAFFGQGTRLTVV.

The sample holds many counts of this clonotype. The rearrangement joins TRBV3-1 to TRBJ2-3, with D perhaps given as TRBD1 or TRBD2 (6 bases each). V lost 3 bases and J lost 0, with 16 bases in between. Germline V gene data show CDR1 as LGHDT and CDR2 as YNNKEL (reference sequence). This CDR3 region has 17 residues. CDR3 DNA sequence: TGTGCCAGCAGCCATTCAGACAGGCGGGGAAGCACAGATACGCAGTATTTT. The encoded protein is CASSHSDRRGSTDTQYF.

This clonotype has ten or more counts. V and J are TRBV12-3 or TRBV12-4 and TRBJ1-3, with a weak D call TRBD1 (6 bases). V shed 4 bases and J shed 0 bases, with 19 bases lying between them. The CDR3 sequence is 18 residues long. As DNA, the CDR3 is TGTGCCAGCAGTTCCCGTATAACCAGGGGTCCCTCTGGAAACACCATATATTTT. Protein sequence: CASSSRITRGPSGNTIYF.

The CDR3 nucleotides are TGTGCCAGCTCCGTAGGGACAGGGCAGCACTATGGCTACACCTTC. Its translation: CASSVGTGQHYGYTF. The rearrangement uses TRBV3-1 and TRBJ1-2; 9 bases map to TRBD1. The V gene end was trimmed by 8 bases and the J gene end by 3 bases; junction bases not matched to a gene: 10. The CDR3 is 15 amino acids. The germline V gene has CDR1 LGHDT and CDR2 YNNKEL (reference sequence).

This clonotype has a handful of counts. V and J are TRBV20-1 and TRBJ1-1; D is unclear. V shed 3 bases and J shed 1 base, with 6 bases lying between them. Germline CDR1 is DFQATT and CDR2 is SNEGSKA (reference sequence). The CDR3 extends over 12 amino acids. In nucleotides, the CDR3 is TGCAGTGCTAGCCGGCAGAACACTGAAGCTTTCTTT. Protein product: CSASRQNTEAFF.

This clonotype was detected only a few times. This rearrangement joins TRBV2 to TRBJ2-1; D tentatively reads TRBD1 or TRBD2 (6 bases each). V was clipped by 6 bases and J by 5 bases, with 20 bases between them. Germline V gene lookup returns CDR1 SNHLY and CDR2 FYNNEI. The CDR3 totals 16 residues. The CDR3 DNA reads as TGTGCCAGCAGCCTCCGGTTCGGGGGCGGAAACAATGAGCAGTTCTTC. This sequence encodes CASSLRFGGGNNEQFF. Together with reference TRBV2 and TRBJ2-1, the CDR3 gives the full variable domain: EPEVTQTPSHQVTQMGQEVILRCVPISNHLYFYWYRQILGQKVEFLVSFYNNEISEKSEIFDDQFSVERPDGSNFTLKIRSTKLEDSAMYFCASSLRFGGGNNEQFFGPGTRLTVL.